The 26 T cell receptor beta chains below all came from one sample that was sequenced in a study of blood T cell repertoires in COVID-19. TCRdb's table, derived via immunoSEQ multiplex PCR, lists solely in-frame clones and lacks some. In the table there are 55,000 to 80,000 clones, 82% of which are singletons. Sequenced sample: peripheral blood. The receptors were sampled from a man older than 75 with active COVID-19.

There are a few counts of this clone. Other DNA sequences in the same sample also yield this CDR3. The CDR3: CASSPGTSGYNEQFF. Written as DNA, the CDR3 is TGTGCCAGCAGTCCCGGGACTAGCGGGTACAATGAGCAGTTCTTC. This sequence joins TRBV27 and TRBJ2-1, with TRBD2 identical over 12 bases. The CDR3 loop spans 15 amino acids. Trimming at V came to 5 bases and at J to 4 bases, leaving 3 bases not matched to a gene. CDR1 and CDR2 (germline): MNHEY, SMNVEV (reference sequence).

CDR3 in DNA: TGTGCCAGTAGCGCGCTCGGGCCGGGTAGCGACAATCAGCCCCAGCATTTT. It specifies CASSALGPGSDNQPQHF. This chain joins TRBV19 and TRBJ1-5; D ambiguous. The germline CDR1 and CDR2 sequences are LNHDA and SQIVND (reference sequence). Trimming removed 6 bases at V and 3 bases at J, with 21 bases between. This CDR3 is 17 amino acids long. Together with reference TRBV19 and TRBJ1-5, the CDR3 gives the full variable domain: DGGITQSPKYLFRKEGQNVTLSCEQNLNHDAMYWYRQDPGQGLRLIYYSQIVNDFQKGDIAEGYSVSREKKESFPLTVTSAQKNPTAFYLCASSALGPGSDNQPQHFGDGTRLSIL.

CDR3 DNA: TGTGCCAGCAGTTTTAGGGCCCTTGGTGGTAGCGGGAGCCTCTGGCAGTACTTC. It encodes CASSFRALGGSGSLWQYF. J is TRBJ2-7 and V is TRBV27, with TRBD2 matching 9 bases. The germline V gene encodes CDR1 MNHEY and CDR2 SMNVEV (reference sequence). Trimming removed 3 bases from V and 9 bases from J; junction bases left unmatched: 21. The CDR3 has 18 residues.

The chain carries TRBV3-1 (or the pseudogene TRBV3-2) and TRBJ1-1; a possible D gene is TRBD1 (5 bases). The CDR3 is made up of 13 amino acids. Per the germline V gene, CDR1 is LGHDT and CDR2 is YNNKEL (reference sequence). V dropped 2 bases and J dropped 4 bases, with 8 bases sitting between them. The CDR3 sequence: CASSQLGGTEAFF. The CDR3 DNA reads TGTGCCAGCAGCCAACTGGGGGGCACTGAAGCTTTCTTT.

The rearrangement uses TRBV2 and TRBJ1-6; D perhaps matches TRBD1 (6 bases). Germline V CDR1 and CDR2: SNHLY, FYNNEI. Trimming stripped 10 bases from V and 7 bases from J, with 17 bases between. This CDR3 region has 14 residues. The CDR3 loop is CATFQGLGNSPLHF. The CDR3 DNA reads as TGTGCCACCTTTCAGGGGCTGGGGAATTCACCCCTCCACTTT.

In this sample, this clone turned up a few times. V is TRBV29-1 and J is TRBJ1-4; D gene uncertain. Germline V gene lookup returns CDR1 SQVTM and CDR2 ANQGSEA. The CDR3 is made up of 15 amino acids. V lost 4 bases to trimming and J lost 5 bases, with 17 bases between them. The chain's CDR3 is CSVGGLAMTNEKLFF. The CDR3 DNA reads as TGCAGCGTTGGTGGACTGGCGATGACAAATGAAAAACTGTTTTTT.

This chain joins TRBV11-2 and TRBJ1-3; D unresolved. CDR1 and CDR2 from the germline V gene are SGHAT and FQNNGV. Trimming left V 1 base short and J 1 base short, with 5 bases between. This CDR3 spans 14 amino acids. The chain's CDR3 is CASSLVISGNTIYF. Here the CDR3 DNA reads TGTGCCAGCAGCTTAGTTATTTCTGGAAACACCATATATTTT.

The V call is TRBV5-1, the J call TRBJ2-5, with D possibly TRBD2 on 6 matching bases. The V end lost 3 bases, the J end lost 5 bases, and 17 bases lay between the germline ends. CDR3 size: 15 residues. Germline CDR1 reads SGHRS; CDR2 reads YFSETQ. The CDR3 DNA is TGCGCCAGCAGCTCCGGGTTTAGGGGAGGTGAGACCCAGTACTTC. Translation gives CASSSGFRGGETQYF.

The chain recombines TRBV29-1 with TRBJ2-7; 9 bases are shared with TRBD2. The length of the CDR3 is 15 residues. After removal of 6 bases from V and 3 bases from J, the junction contained 12 bases not matched to a gene. Germline V gives CDR1 SQVTM, CDR2 ANQGSEA. The CDR3 loop reads CSVNGHSGSSYEQYF. The CDR3 DNA sequence: TGCAGCGTCAACGGTCATAGCGGGAGTAGCTACGAGCAGTACTTC.

This clone was detected only once. The chain employs TRBV9 and TRBJ1-2; possibly TRBD1 for D (5 bases). Looked up from germline, CDR1 is SGDLS and CDR2 is YYNGEE. The CDR3 covers 14 residues. V was trimmed by 0 bases and J by 4 bases, leaving 10 bases between them. The CDR3 DNA reads as TGTGCCAGCAGCGTAGATCAGGGTGGCTATGGCTACACCTTC. It specifies CASSVDQGGYGYTF. Looking up the rest from reference TRBV9 and TRBJ1-2 gives the full variable domain: DSGVTQTPKHLITATGQRVTLRCSPRSGDLSVYWYQQSLDQGLQFLIQYYNGEERAKGNILERFSAQQFPDLHSELNLSSLELGDSALYFCASSVDQGGYGYTFGSGTRLTVV.

This clone has just one count. This rearrangement joins TRBV4-1 to TRBJ2-3; 8 bases are shared with TRBD2. The ends lost 4 bases at V and 2 bases at J; junction bases unmatched: 17. Germline V gene lookup returns CDR1 MGHRA and CDR2 YSYEKL. The length of the CDR3 is 19 residues. CDR3 amino acids: CASSPLLRMSGSATDTQYF. CDR3 bases: TGCGCCAGCAGCCCCCTTCTTCGTATGAGCGGGAGCGCCACAGATACGCAGTATTTT.

The chain recombines TRBV7-7 with TRBJ1-3; unclear D gene. This CDR3 is built from 13 residues. CDR1 and CDR2 from the germline V gene are SSHAT and FNYEAQ (reference sequence). The CDR3 protein is CATRADSGNTIYF. The CDR3 region has the DNA TGTGCTACGAGGGCGGACTCTGGAAACACCATATATTTT. Complete variable domain (other parts from reference TRBV7-7 and TRBJ1-3): GAGVSQSPRYKVTKRGQDVTLRCDPISSHATLYWYQQALGQGPEFLTYFNYEAQPDKSGLPSDRFSAERPEGSISTLTIQRTEQRDSAMYRCATRADSGNTIYFGEGSWLTVV.

V gene TRBV9 combines with J gene TRBJ1-1; 9 positions match TRBD1. Germline assignment: CDR1 SGDLS and CDR2 YYNGEE. The CDR3 is made up of 20 amino acids. V was clipped by 3 bases and J by 1 base; unmatched bases: 19. The CDR3 DNA sequence: TGTGCCAGCAGCGGAACCGGGACAGGGTTTTCGGGAATTACGAACACTGAAGCTTTCTTT. Its translation: CASSGTGTGFSGITNTEAFF. The full variable domain, its missing parts supplied by reference TRBV9 and TRBJ1-1, is DSGVTQTPKHLITATGQRVTLRCSPRSGDLSVYWYQQSLDQGLQFLIQYYNGEERAKGNILERFSAQQFPDLHSELNLSSLELGDSALYFCASSGTGTGFSGITNTEAFFGQGTRLTVV.

The chain recombines TRBV28 with TRBJ1-6, with unresolved D. This CDR3 is 15 amino acids long. CDR1 is MDHEN, CDR2 SYDVKM, per germline. V was cut by 3 bases and J by 4 bases, with 10 bases left in between. The CDR3 protein is CASSFYRTYNSPLHF. The CDR3 DNA follows: TGTGCCAGCAGTTTTTACAGAACTTATAATTCACCCCTCCACTTT.

The chain employs TRBV7-2 and TRBJ1-5, with D uncertain. The CDR3 has 14 residues. V was trimmed by 2 bases and J by 2 bases, leaving 7 bases between them. Germline V gene lookup returns CDR1 SGHTA and CDR2 FQGNSA. In DNA, the CDR3 is TGTGCCAGCAGCTTAAATTCTGGCAATCAGCCCCAGCATTTT. Protein sequence: CASSLNSGNQPQHF. The variable domain in full, with the rest retrieved from reference TRBV7-2 and TRBJ1-5, is GAGVSQSPSNKVTEKGKDVELRCDPISGHTALYWYRQSLGQGLEFLIYFQGNSAPDKSGLPSDRFSAERTGGSVSTLTIQRTQQEDSAVYLCASSLNSGNQPQHFGDGTRLSIL.

The rearrangement uses TRBV5-6 and TRBJ2-3, with D possibly matching TRBD2 (6 bases). Looked up from germline, CDR1 is SGHDT and CDR2 is YYEEEE. The V end was cut by 1 base, the J end by 6 bases, with 12 bases between. The CDR3 is 14 residues long. CDR3 in DNA: TGTGCCAGCAGCTTGCCGGGAGTGGGGGATACGCAGTATTTT. It yields the protein CASSLPGVGDTQYF.

The chain links TRBV18 to TRBJ1-2; TRBD1 matches at 10 bases. Losses at the gene ends were 0 bases for V and 7 bases for J; bases not matched to a gene: 11. In germline, CDR1 is KGHSH, CDR2 LQKENI. The CDR3 spans 17 residues. CDR3 nucleotides: TGTGCCAGCTCACCACCTACCGGGACAGGGGCGAGGTTTGGCTACACCTTC. Translated: CASSPPTGTGARFGYTF.

The chain combines TRBV19 with TRBJ1-5; D not certain. Trimming took 3 bases from V and 7 from J, leaving 19 bases between them. CDR3 length: 16 amino acids. From germline, CDR1 is LNHDA and CDR2 SQIVND (reference sequence). The DNA of the CDR3 is TGTGCCAGTAGTATCGCCCCCTCTCCCCCGAGGCAGCCCCAGCATTTT. Translating it yields CASSIAPSPPRQPQHF.

This sequence joins TRBV27 and TRBJ2-7, with a weak D call TRBD1 (6 bases). Trimming shortened V by 6 bases and J by 5 bases, and 20 bases separated the two germline ends. The CDR3 is made up of 15 amino acids. Germline CDR1 is MNHEY and CDR2 is SMNVEV (reference sequence). CDR3 bases: TGTGCCAGCAGCCCCTTGGGACCCAAGGGGGACGAGCAGTACTTC. Translating gives CASSPLGPKGDEQYF.

The V gene is TRBV7-9, the J gene TRBJ1-2; D unclear. V lost 8 bases, J lost 9 bases, and 25 bases lay in between. The germline V gene has CDR1 SEHNR and CDR2 FQNEAQ (reference sequence). This CDR3 spans 15 amino acids. CDR3 nucleotide sequence: TGTGCCAGCGATGCTGTAGCGGGTGGGCAGGCTAGCTACACCTTC. The encoded protein is CASDAVAGGQASYTF.

This clone appeared a few times. V gene TRBV7-2 combines with J gene TRBJ2-1; TRBD2 agrees at 12 bases. CDR1 and CDR2 (germline): SGHTA, FQGNSA. This CDR3 comprises 15 residues. The J segment lost 10 bases and the V segment lost 1 base, leaving 5 bases of the junction unmatched. The CDR3 spells CASSLGLAGGQEQFF. CDR3 sequence (DNA): TGTGCCAGCAGCTTAGGGCTAGCGGGGGGGCAAGAGCAGTTCTTC.

The chain links TRBV5-1 to TRBJ1-1, with D tentatively TRBD1 (6 bases). The germline V gene encodes CDR1 SGHRS and CDR2 YFSETQ. V lost 1 base and J lost 4, with 17 bases in between. This CDR3 region has 16 residues. CDR3 amino acids: CASSLRSGGAGTEAFF. The CDR3 DNA sequence: TGCGCCAGCAGCTTGCGGAGCGGGGGCGCGGGCACTGAAGCTTTCTTT.

The rearrangement uses TRBV5-4 and TRBJ2-7, with D maybe TRBD1 (6 bases). The V gene's germline CDR1 is SGHNT and CDR2 YYREEE (reference sequence). CDR3 length equals 15 residues. The ends were cut back, 0 bases at V and 2 bases at J, with 12 bases in the middle. CDR3 bases: TGTGCCAGCAGCTTGGACCAGGGGATCACCTACGAGCAGTACTTC. Translating it yields CASSLDQGITYEQYF. The full variable domain, its missing parts supplied by reference TRBV5-4 and TRBJ2-7, is ETGVTQSPTHLIKTRGQQVTLRCSSQSGHNTVSWYQQALGQGPQFIFQYYREEENGRGNFPPRFSGLQFPNYSSELNVNALELDDSALYLCASSLDQGITYEQYFGPGTRLTVT.

The chain links TRBV2 to TRBJ2-1; TRBD2 is a possible D gene (7 bases). There are 13 residues in the CDR3. Trimming pared 6 bases from V and 10 bases from J, leaving 16 bases between. Germline CDR1 and CDR2: SNHLY and FYNNEI. The CDR3 DNA sequence: TGTGCCAGCAGAGGGGAGGGGGAGCTAGAGCAGTTCTTC. Translated, it gives CASRGEGELEQFF.

V gene TRBV7-2 combines with J gene TRBJ1-1; 11 bases match TRBD1. The CDR3 is made up of 17 amino acids. Germline assignment: CDR1 SGHTA and CDR2 FQGNSA. V lost 5 bases and J lost 0; bases outside the gene matches: 8. Here the CDR3 reads CASSLRTGGGLNTEAFF. In DNA form, the CDR3 reads TGTGCCAGCAGCCTCCGGACAGGGGGCGGCCTGAACACTGAAGCTTTCTTT.

This clone was found once. The genes are TRBV3-1 (or the pseudogene TRBV3-2) and TRBJ2-1; a weak D match, TRBD2 (5 bases). The CDR3 is made up of 16 amino acids. Trimming left V 3 bases short and J 2 bases short, with 14 bases between. Germline V gene sequence: CDR1 LGHDT, CDR2 YNNKEL (reference sequence). The CDR3: CASSHASGMTYNEQFF. In DNA, the CDR3 is TGTGCCAGCAGCCATGCGAGCGGTATGACCTACAATGAGCAGTTCTTC.